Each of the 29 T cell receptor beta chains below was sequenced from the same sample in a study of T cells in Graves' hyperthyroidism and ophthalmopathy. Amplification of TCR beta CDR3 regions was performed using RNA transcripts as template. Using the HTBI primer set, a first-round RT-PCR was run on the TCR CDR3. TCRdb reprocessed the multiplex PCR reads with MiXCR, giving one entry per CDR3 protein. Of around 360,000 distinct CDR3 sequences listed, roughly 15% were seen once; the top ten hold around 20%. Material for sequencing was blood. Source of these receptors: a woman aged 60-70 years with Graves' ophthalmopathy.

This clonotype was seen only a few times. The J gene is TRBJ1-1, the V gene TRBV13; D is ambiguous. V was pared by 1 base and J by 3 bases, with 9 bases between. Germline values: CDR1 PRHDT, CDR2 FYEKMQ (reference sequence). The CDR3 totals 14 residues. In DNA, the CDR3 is TGTGCCAGCAGCTTAGTAGGGTGGGACACTGAAGCTTTCTTT. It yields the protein CASSLVGWDTEAFF.

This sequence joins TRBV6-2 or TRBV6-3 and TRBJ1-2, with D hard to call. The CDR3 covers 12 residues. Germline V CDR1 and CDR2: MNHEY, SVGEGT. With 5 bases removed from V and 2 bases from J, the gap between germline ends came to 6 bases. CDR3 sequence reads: CASSQRNYGYTF. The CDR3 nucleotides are TGTGCCAGCAGTCAGAGAAACTATGGCTACACCTTC.

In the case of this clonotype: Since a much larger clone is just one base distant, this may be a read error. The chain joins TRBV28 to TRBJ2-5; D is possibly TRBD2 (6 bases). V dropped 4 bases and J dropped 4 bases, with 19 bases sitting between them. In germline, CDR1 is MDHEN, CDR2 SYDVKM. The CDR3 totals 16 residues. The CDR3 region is CASSSEIGRVLETQYF. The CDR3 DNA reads TGTGCCAGCAGTTCGGAAATCGGGAGAGTGTTAGAGACCCAGTACTTC. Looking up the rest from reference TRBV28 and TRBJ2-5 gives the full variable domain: DVKVTQSSRYLVKRTGEKVFLECVQDMDHENMFWYRQDPGLGLRLIYFSYDVKMKEKGDIPEGYSVSREKKERFSLILESASTNQTSMYLCASSSEIGRVLETQYFGPGTRLLVL.

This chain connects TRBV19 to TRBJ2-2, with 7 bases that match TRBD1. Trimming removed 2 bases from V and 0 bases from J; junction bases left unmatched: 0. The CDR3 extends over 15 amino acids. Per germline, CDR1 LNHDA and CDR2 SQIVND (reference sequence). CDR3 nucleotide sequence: TGTGCCAGTAGTATACAGGGGGCGAACACCGGGGAGCTGTTTTTT. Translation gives CASSIQGANTGELFF.

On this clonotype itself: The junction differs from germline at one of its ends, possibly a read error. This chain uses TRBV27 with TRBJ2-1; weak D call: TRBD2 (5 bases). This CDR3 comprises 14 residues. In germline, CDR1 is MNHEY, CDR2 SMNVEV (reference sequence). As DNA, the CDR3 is TGCGCCAGCAGTGAGCTTCAGCGGAACAATGAGCAGTTCTTC. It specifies CASSELQRNNEQFF.

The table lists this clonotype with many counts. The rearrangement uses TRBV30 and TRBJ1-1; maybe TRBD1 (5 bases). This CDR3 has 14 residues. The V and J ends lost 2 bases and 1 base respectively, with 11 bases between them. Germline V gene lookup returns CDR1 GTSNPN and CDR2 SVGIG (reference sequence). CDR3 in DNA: TGTGCCTGGAGTCGGGGCAGGGCGAACACTGAAGCTTTCTTT. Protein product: CAWSRGRANTEAFF. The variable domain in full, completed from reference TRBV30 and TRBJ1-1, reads SQTIHQWPATLVQPVGSPLSLECTVEGTSNPNLYWYRQAAGRGLQLLFYSVGIGQISSEVPQNLSASRPQDRQFILSSKKLLLSDSGFYLCAWSRGRANTEAFFGQGTRLTVV.

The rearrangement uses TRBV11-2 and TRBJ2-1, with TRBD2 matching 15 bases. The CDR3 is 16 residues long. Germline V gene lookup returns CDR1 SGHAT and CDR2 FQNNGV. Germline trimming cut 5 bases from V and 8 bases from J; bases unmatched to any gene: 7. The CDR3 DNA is TGTGCCAGCAGCCCGTACGGACTAGCGGGAGGGCATGAGCAGTTCTTC. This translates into CASSPYGLAGGHEQFF.

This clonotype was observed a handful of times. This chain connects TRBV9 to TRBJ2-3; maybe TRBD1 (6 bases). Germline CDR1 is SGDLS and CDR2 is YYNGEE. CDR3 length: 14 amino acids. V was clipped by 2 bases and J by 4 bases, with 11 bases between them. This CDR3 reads CASSVGPGADTQYF. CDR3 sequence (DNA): TGTGCCAGCAGCGTTGGACCAGGGGCAGATACGCAGTATTTT.

The CDR3 DNA reads as TGCGCCAGCAGTGAGTCGACTAGCGGGCCGAGGGATGAGCAGTTCTTC. Protein product: CASSESTSGPRDEQFF. The chain couples TRBV10-2 to TRBJ2-1; 10 nucleotides align to TRBD2. Germline V gene lookup returns CDR1 WSHSY and CDR2 SAAADI. The CDR3 totals 16 residues. V was pared by 0 bases and J by 8 bases, with 7 bases of the junction left unmatched.

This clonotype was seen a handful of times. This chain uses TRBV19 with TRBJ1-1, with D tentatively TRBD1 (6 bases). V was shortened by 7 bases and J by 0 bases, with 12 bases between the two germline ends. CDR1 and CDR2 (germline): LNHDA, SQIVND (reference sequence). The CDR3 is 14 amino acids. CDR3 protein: CASTAGTLNTEAFF. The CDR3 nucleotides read TGTGCCAGTACCGCCGGGACACTGAACACTGAAGCTTTCTTT.

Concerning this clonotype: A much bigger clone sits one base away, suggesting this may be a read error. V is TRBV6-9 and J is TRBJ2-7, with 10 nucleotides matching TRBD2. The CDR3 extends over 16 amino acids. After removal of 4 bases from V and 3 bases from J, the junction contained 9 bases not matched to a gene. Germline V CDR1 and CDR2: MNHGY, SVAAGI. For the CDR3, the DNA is TGTGCCAGCAGTTGGGATCCGGGACTAGCGAACTACGAGCAGTACTTC. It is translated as CASSWDPGLANYEQYF.

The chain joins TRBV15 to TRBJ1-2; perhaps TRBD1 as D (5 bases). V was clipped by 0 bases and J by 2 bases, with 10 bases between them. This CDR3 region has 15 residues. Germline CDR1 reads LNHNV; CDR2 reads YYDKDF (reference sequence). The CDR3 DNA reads TGTGCCACCAGCAGAGATTGGCAGGGAAACTATGGCTACACCTTC. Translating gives CATSRDWQGNYGYTF.

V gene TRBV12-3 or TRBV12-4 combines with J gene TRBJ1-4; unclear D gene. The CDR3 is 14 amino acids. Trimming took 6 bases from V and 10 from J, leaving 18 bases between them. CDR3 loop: CASRPWAPRGKLFF. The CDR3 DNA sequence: TGTGCCAGCAGACCCTGGGCTCCCCGGGGAAAACTGTTTTTT.

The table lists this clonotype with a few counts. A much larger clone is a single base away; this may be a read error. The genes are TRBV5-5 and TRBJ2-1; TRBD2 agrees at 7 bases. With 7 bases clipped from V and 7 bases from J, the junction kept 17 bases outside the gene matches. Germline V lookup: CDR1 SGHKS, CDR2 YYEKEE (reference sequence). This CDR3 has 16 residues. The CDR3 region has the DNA TGTGCCAGCGGCACAGGTGGGAGGGAGGGCCGGAATGAGCAGTTCTTC. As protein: CASGTGGREGRNEQFF.

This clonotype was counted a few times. For the CDR3, the DNA is TGTGCCAGCAGTTCGACAGGGGGGGGGGACAATCAGCCCCAGCATTTT. Amino acid sequence: CASSSTGGGDNQPQHF. The gene calls are TRBV28 and TRBJ1-5; 9 nucleotides match TRBD1. This CDR3 is built from 16 residues. CDR1 and CDR2 (germline): MDHEN, SYDVKM. V lost 4 bases and J lost 3; bases outside the gene matches: 7.

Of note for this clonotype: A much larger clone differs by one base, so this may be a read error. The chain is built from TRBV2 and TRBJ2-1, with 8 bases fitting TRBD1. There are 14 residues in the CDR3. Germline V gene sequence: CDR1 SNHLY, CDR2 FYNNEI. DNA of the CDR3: TGTGCCGGCAGCGACAGGGGATCCTACAATGAGCAGTTCTTC. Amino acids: CAGSDRGSYNEQFF.

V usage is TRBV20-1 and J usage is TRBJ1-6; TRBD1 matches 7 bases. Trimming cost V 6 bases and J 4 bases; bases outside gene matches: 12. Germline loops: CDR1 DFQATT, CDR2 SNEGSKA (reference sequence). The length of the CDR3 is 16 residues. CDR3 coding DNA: TGCAGTGCCGAGTCTTCTAGGGGACAGTATAATTCACCCCTCCACTTT. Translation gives CSAESSRGQYNSPLHF.

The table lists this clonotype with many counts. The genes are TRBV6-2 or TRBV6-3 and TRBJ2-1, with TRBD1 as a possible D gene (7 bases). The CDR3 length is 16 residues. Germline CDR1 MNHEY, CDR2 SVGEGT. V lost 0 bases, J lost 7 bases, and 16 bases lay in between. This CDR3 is CASSYSGTDAGNEQFF. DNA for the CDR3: TGTGCCAGCAGTTACTCCGGGACAGACGCGGGGAATGAGCAGTTCTTC.

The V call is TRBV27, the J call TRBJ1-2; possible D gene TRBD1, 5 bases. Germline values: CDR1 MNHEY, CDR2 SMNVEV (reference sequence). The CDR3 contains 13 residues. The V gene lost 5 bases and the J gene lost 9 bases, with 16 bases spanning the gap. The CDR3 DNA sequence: TGTGCCAGCAGTGTGGGACTCTCCTGTTGCTACACCTTC. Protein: CASSVGLSCCYTF.

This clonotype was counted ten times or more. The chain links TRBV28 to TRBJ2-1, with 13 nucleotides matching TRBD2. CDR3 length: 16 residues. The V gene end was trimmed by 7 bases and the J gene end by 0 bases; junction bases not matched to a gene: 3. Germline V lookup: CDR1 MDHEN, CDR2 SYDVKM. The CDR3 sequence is CASNGLAGDSYNEQFF. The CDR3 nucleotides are TGTGCCAGCAACGGACTAGCGGGAGACTCCTACAATGAGCAGTTCTTC.

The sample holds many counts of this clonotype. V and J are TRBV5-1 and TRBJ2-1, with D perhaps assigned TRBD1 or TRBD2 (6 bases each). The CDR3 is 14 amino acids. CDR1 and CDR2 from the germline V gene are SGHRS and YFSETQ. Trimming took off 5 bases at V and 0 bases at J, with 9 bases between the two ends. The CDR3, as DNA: TGCGCCAGCAGTAAGGGGGGCTCCTACAATGAGCAGTTCTTC. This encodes CASSKGGSYNEQFF. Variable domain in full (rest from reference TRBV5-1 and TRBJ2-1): KAGVTQTPRYLIKTRGQQVTLSCSPISGHRSVSWYQQTPGQGLQFLFEYFSETQRNKGNFPGRFSGRQFSNSRSEMNVSTLELGDSALYLCASSKGGSYNEQFFGPGTRLTVL.

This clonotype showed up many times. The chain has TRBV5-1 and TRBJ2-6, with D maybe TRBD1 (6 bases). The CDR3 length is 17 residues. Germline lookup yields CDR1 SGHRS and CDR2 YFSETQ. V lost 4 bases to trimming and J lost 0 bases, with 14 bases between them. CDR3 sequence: CASSLRTVYSGANVLTF. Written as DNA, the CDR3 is TGCGCCAGCAGCCTTCGGACAGTCTACTCTGGGGCCAACGTCCTGACTTTC.

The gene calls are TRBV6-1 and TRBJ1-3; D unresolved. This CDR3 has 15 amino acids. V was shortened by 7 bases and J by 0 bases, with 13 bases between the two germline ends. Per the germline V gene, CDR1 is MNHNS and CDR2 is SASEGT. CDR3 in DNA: TGTGCCAGCAACAACAACCGCCCCTCTGGAAACACCATATATTTT. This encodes CASNNNRPSGNTIYF.

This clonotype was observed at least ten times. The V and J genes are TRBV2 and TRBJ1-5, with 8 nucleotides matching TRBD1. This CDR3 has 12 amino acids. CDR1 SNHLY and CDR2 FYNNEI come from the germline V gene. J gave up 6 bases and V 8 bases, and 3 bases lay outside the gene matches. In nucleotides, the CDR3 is TGTGCCAGCGGACAGGGCGGTCAGCCCCAGCATTTT. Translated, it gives CASGQGGQPQHF.

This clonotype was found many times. CDR3 protein: CSADRDRATLNTEAFF. The CDR3 coding sequence is TGCAGTGCTGATCGGGACAGGGCGACTCTGAACACTGAAGCTTTCTTT. V is TRBV20-1 and J is TRBJ1-1, with 9 bases aligning to TRBD1. Germline CDR1 and CDR2: DFQATT and SNEGSKA (reference sequence). V lost 5 bases to trimming and J lost 0 bases; unmatched junction nucleotides: 10. The CDR3 totals 16 residues.

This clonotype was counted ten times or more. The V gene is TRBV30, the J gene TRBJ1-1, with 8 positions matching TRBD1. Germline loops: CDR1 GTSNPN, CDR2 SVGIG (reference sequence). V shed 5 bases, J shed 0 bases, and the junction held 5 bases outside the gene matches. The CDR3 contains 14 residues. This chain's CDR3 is CAWDRGLLNTEAFF. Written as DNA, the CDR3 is TGTGCCTGGGACAGGGGCTTGCTGAACACTGAAGCTTTCTTT.

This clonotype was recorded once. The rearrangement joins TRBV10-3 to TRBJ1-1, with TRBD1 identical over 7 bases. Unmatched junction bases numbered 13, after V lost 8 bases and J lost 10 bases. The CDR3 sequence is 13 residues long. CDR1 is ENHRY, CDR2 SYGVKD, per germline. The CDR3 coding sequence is TGTGCCATCGCAGACAGCCTACCAGGGGGAGCTTTCTTT. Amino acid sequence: CAIADSLPGGAFF.

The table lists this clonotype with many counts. The CDR3 DNA follows: TGTGCCAGCAGCTTAGACCTTCGCACAGATACGCAGTATTTT. Translation gives CASSLDLRTDTQYF. The chain employs TRBV7-2 and TRBJ2-3; D ambiguous. V lost 1 base and J 1 base, leaving 6 bases between the germline ends. The CDR3 has 14 residues. Germline V gene data show CDR1 as SGHTA and CDR2 as FQGNSA.

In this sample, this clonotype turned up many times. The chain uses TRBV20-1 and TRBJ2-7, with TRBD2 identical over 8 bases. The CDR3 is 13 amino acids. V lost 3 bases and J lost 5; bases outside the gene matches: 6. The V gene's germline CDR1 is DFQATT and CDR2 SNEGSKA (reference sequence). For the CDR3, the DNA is TGCAGTGCTAGCAGCGGGAGTCTCGACGAGCAGTACTTC. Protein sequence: CSASSGSLDEQYF.